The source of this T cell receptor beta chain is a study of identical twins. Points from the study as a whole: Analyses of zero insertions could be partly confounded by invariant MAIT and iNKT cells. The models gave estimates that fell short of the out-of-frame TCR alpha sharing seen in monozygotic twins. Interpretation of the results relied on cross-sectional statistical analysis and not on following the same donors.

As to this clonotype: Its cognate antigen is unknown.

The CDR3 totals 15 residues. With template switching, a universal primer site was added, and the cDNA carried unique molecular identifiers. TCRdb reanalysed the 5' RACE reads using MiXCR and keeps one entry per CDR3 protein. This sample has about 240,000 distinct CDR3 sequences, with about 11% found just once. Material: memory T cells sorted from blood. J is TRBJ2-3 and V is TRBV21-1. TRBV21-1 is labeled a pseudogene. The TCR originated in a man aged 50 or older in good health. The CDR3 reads CASSYYARGTDTQYF. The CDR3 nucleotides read TGTGCCAGCAGCTACTACGCTCGAGGCACAGATACGCAGTATTTT.